The 27 T cell receptor beta chains reported below all come from one sample, sequenced in a study of T cells after yellow fever vaccination. TCRdb analysed the 5' RACE reads with MiXCR anew, one entry per CDR3 protein. The table has 400,000 to 450,000 distinct CDR3 sequences, about 19% seen once. Source: PBMCs, taken before the yellow fever booster vaccination. The receptors were gathered from a man aged 18 to 35 who received the YFV17D yellow fever vaccine.

The genes are TRBV29-1 and TRBJ2-3; no reliable D call. This CDR3 contains 15 residues. Germline V lookup: CDR1 SQVTM, CDR2 ANQGSEA. The V end was cut by 5 bases, the J end by 0 bases, with 15 bases between. This CDR3 is CSVLRIPSSTDTQYF. In DNA form, the CDR3 reads TGCAGCGTTCTGCGGATTCCGTCTAGCACAGATACGCAGTATTTT.

This chain joins TRBV27 and TRBJ2-1, with 10 positions matching TRBD2. J gave up 10 bases and V 6 bases, and 9 bases lay outside the gene matches. CDR3 size: 14 residues. From germline, CDR1 is MNHEY and CDR2 SMNVEV (reference sequence). The CDR3 loop is CASSGTSENMEQFF. The CDR3 DNA reads as TGTGCCAGCAGCGGGACTAGCGAGAATATGGAGCAGTTCTTC.

The chain carries TRBV10-1 and TRBJ2-2, with 10 bases identical to TRBD2. The V and J ends lost 5 bases and 7 bases, in that order; junction bases with no gene match: 7. Germline lookup yields CDR1 WNHNN and CDR2 SYGVQD (reference sequence). The CDR3 is made up of 15 amino acids. The CDR3 here is CASSSSGGVHGELFF. The CDR3 DNA reads as TGCGCCAGCAGTTCGAGCGGGGGGGTTCACGGGGAGCTGTTTTTT.

The V gene is TRBV29-1, the J gene TRBJ1-5; 7 bases agree with TRBD1. The CDR3 contains 13 residues. The V gene's germline CDR1 is SQVTM and CDR2 ANQGSEA. V trimming: 5 bases; J trimming: 0 bases; junction bases outside the gene matches: 1. CDR3 sequence: CSVRDSSNQPQHF. Written as DNA, the CDR3 is TGCAGCGTTCGGGACAGTAGCAATCAGCCCCAGCATTTT.

The chain links TRBV4-2 to TRBJ1-1; a possible D gene is TRBD1 (6 bases). CDR3 length equals 16 residues. The V gene's germline CDR1 is LGHNA and CDR2 YNFKEQ. Deletions cut 3 bases from V and 0 bases from J, with 14 bases between. CDR3 residues: CASSHPRDIMNTEAFF. CDR3 sequence (DNA): TGTGCCAGCAGCCATCCCAGGGACATAATGAACACTGAAGCTTTCTTT.

In this sample, this clonotype turned up a few times. The chain links TRBV7-9 to TRBJ1-4; D gene ambiguous. V lost 2 bases and J lost 8, with 12 bases in between. Germline assignment: CDR1 SEHNR and CDR2 FQNEAQ (reference sequence). The CDR3 runs 14 residues. The CDR3, as DNA: TGTGCCAGCAGCTTATATAGGGCGGACGAAAAACTGTTTTTT. It is translated as CASSLYRADEKLFF.

The chain carries TRBV20-1 and TRBJ2-5; the match to TRBD2 covers 10 bases. Germline CDR1 DFQATT, CDR2 SNEGSKA (reference sequence). V dropped 2 bases and J dropped 1; count of bases not matched to a gene: 7. The CDR3 extends over 16 amino acids. The DNA for the CDR3 is TGCAGTGCTAGACCGCGTCAGCGGGGGGGCCAAGAGACCCAGTACTTC. Residues: CSARPRQRGGQETQYF.

In this sample, this clonotype turned up a few times. V usage is TRBV6-5 and J usage is TRBJ1-6; D perhaps matches TRBD1 (6 bases). The V gene's germline CDR1 is MNHEY and CDR2 SVGAGI. Trimming pared 5 bases from V and 10 bases from J, leaving 18 bases between. This CDR3 has 15 amino acids. Here the CDR3 DNA reads TGTGCCAGCAGTCCCACAGACAGGACCCGATCACCCCTCCACTTT. Translated: CASSPTDRTRSPLHF.

This clonotype was seen a handful of times. This chain uses TRBV5-1 with TRBJ1-1, with D maybe TRBD1 (5 bases). The CDR3 has 17 amino acids. The V end was cut by 1 base, the J end by 1 base, with 17 bases between. Germline V gene sequence: CDR1 SGHRS, CDR2 YFSETQ. The CDR3 DNA reads TGCGCCAGCAGCTTGTTCGGGGGGAGAGGGGCGAACACTGAAGCTTTCTTT. As protein: CASSLFGGRGANTEAFF.

The V and J genes are TRBV6-5 and TRBJ2-1; 12 bases match TRBD2. This CDR3 has 15 residues. Trimming at V came to 6 bases and at J to 8 bases, leaving 8 bases not matched to a gene. The V gene's germline CDR1 is MNHEY and CDR2 SVGAGI. The CDR3 sequence is CASSPPSGGAYEQFF. CDR3 DNA: TGTGCCAGCAGCCCTCCTAGCGGGGGGGCCTATGAGCAGTTCTTC.

The chain joins TRBV7-3 to TRBJ1-3; D ambiguous. V lost 5 bases and J lost 3, with 14 bases in between. Germline values: CDR1 SGHTA, CDR2 FQGTGA. The CDR3 totals 15 residues. The CDR3 spells CASSANRDLGNTIYF. DNA of the CDR3: TGTGCCAGCAGCGCAAACAGAGATCTTGGAAACACCATATATTTT.

J is TRBJ2-1 and V is TRBV6-2 or TRBV6-3; 13 bases agree with TRBD2. The length of the CDR3 is 15 residues. Germline CDR1 is MNHEY and CDR2 is SVGEGT. V lost 6 bases to trimming and J lost 7 bases; unmatched junction nucleotides: 6. The DNA of the CDR3 is TGTGCCAGCAGCCGGACTAGCGGGGGCCATAATGAGCAGTTCTTC. This translates into CASSRTSGGHNEQFF.

The V and J genes are TRBV20-1 and TRBJ2-3; D possibly corresponds to TRBD1 (5 bases). Trimming shortened V by 4 bases and J by 0 bases, and 8 bases separated the two germline ends. The CDR3 is 13 amino acids. Germline V gives CDR1 DFQATT, CDR2 SNEGSKA (reference sequence). This CDR3 reads CSAIRGSTDTQYF. In DNA, the CDR3 is TGCAGTGCTATTAGGGGTAGCACAGATACGCAGTATTTT.

This clonotype was recorded many times. The chain recombines TRBV3-1 with TRBJ2-1; 9 bases match TRBD2. Germline CDR1 reads LGHDT; CDR2 reads YNNKEL (reference sequence). J was trimmed by 4 bases and V by 3 bases; bases with no gene match: 7. The CDR3 length is 16 residues. The chain's CDR3 is CASSQYAGGAYNEQFF. The CDR3 DNA is TGTGCCAGCAGCCAGTACGCGGGGGGGGCATACAATGAGCAGTTCTTC.

A few counts support this clonotype. The chain combines TRBV20-1 with TRBJ2-3; 14 bases align to TRBD2. There are 14 residues in the CDR3. Germline trimming cut 5 bases from V and 5 bases from J; bases unmatched to any gene: 3. CDR1 and CDR2 (germline): DFQATT, SNEGSKA (reference sequence). DNA of the CDR3: TGCAGTGCTGCGACTAGCGGGGGGGTAGATACGCAGTATTTT. Its translation: CSAATSGGVDTQYF.

J is TRBJ2-7 and V is TRBV6-1; D is ambiguous. The CDR3 consists of 15 residues. The V end lost 4 bases, the J end lost 0 bases, and 13 bases lay between the germline ends. Per germline, CDR1 MNHNS and CDR2 SASEGT. This CDR3 reads CASSGASRSSYEQYV. In DNA, the CDR3 is TGTGCCAGCAGTGGGGCATCCCGAAGCTCCTACGAGCAGTACGTC.

This clonotype appeared a few times. The DNA for the CDR3 is TGCGCCAGCAGCTTGGAGTCCCCAGTGAACTATGGCTACACCTTC. Encoded protein: CASSLESPVNYGYTF. The J gene is TRBJ1-2, the V gene TRBV5-1; D gene unclear. V shed 0 bases and J shed 2 bases, with 11 bases lying between them. The CDR3 has 15 residues. Germline CDR1 reads SGHRS; CDR2 reads YFSETQ.

The V gene is TRBV7-9, the J gene TRBJ1-5, with 8 bases that match TRBD1. J lost 2 bases, V lost 5 bases, and 2 bases had no gene match. Germline V CDR1 and CDR2: SEHNR, FQNEAQ (reference sequence). The CDR3 has 14 residues. CDR3 coding DNA: TGTGCCAGCAGCGGACAGGGCGGCAATCAGCCCCAGCATTTT. It is translated as CASSGQGGNQPQHF. The full variable domain, its missing parts supplied by reference TRBV7-9 and TRBJ1-5, is DTGVSQNPRHKITKRGQNVTFRCDPISEHNRLYWYRQTLGQGPEFLTYFQNEAQLEKSRLLSDRFSAERPKGSFSTLEIQRTEQGDSAMYLCASSGQGGNQPQHFGDGTRLSIL.

The table lists this clonotype with a few counts. V is TRBV7-2 and J is TRBJ2-5, with 9 bases lining up with TRBD2. The CDR3 is 15 residues long. Looked up from germline, CDR1 is SGHTA and CDR2 is FQGNSA. V shed 3 bases and J 2 bases; nucleotides not matched to a gene: 4. CDR3 loop: CASSFNSGGQETQYF. The CDR3 nucleotides are TGTGCCAGCAGCTTCAATAGCGGGGGACAAGAGACCCAGTACTTC.

In this sample, this clonotype turned up a few times. This chain uses TRBV7-2 with TRBJ2-7, with D hard to call. CDR1 SGHTA and CDR2 FQGNSA come from the germline V gene. This CDR3 is built from 16 residues. Trimming took off 2 bases at V and 0 bases at J, with 14 bases between the two ends. Here the CDR3 DNA reads TGTGCCAGCAGCTTATCGGCAACCGATTCCTCCTACGAGCAGTACTTC. As protein: CASSLSATDSSYEQYF. Together with reference TRBV7-2 and TRBJ2-7, the CDR3 gives the full variable domain: GAGVSQSPSNKVTEKGKDVELRCDPISGHTALYWYRQSLGQGLEFLIYFQGNSAPDKSGLPSDRFSAERTGGSVSTLTIQRTQQEDSAVYLCASSLSATDSSYEQYFGPGTRLTVT.

The chain links TRBV2 to TRBJ2-6; D gene unclear. CDR1 and CDR2 (germline): SNHLY, FYNNEI. The CDR3 spans 17 residues. Trimming removed 9 bases at V and 2 bases at J, with 20 bases between. The DNA for the CDR3 is TGTGCCAGTACCCGAAAAGATTGGGGTGCTGGGGCCAACGTCCTGACTTTC. Amino acids: CASTRKDWGAGANVLTF.

The chain combines TRBV12-3 or TRBV12-4 with TRBJ2-2; 8 bases align to TRBD2. Trimming removed 1 base from V and 0 bases from J; junction bases left unmatched: 7. This CDR3 is 18 amino acids long. CDR3 coding DNA: TGTGCCAGCAGTTTAGGGGACTTACTAGCGGCGAACACCGGGGAGCTGTTTTTT. Translated, it gives CASSLGDLLAANTGELFF.

This clonotype was observed a few times. The chain has TRBV30 and TRBJ2-1; D remains ambiguous. Between the trimmed V and J ends, which lost 1 base and 4 bases, there was a span of 2 bases. Germline CDR1 and CDR2: GTSNPN and SVGIG (reference sequence). The CDR3 contains 11 residues. This CDR3 reads CAWSGYNEQFF. The CDR3 DNA sequence: TGTGCCTGGAGTGGGTACAATGAGCAGTTCTTC.

This clonotype showed up just a few times. The V gene is TRBV20-1, the J gene TRBJ2-1; the D gene is possibly TRBD1 (5 bases). The CDR3 extends over 13 amino acids. Germline assignment: CDR1 DFQATT and CDR2 SNEGSKA (reference sequence). The V gene lost 0 bases and the J gene lost 5 bases, with 8 bases spanning the gap. The CDR3 sequence is CSAREGPHNEQFF. The CDR3 region has the DNA TGCAGTGCTAGAGAGGGGCCCCACAATGAGCAGTTCTTC.

The rearrangement links TRBV18 to TRBJ2-1; 7 bases line up with TRBD1. There are 15 residues in the CDR3. Losses at the gene ends were 3 bases for V and 9 bases for J; bases not matched to a gene: 11. Germline V lookup: CDR1 KGHSH, CDR2 LQKENI. For the CDR3, the DNA is TGTGCCAGCTCACCCCCGGGACAGACCCGCCCTGAGCAGTTCTTC. This sequence encodes CASSPPGQTRPEQFF.

The chain carries TRBV5-1 and TRBJ2-3; TRBD2 matches at 8 bases. The CDR3 length is 15 residues. Trimming took 3 bases from V and 1 from J; bases not matched to a gene: 4. Per the germline V gene, CDR1 is SGHRS and CDR2 is YFSETQ. The CDR3 sequence is CASSWQAGGTDTQYF. The CDR3 DNA reads as TGCGCCAGCAGCTGGCAAGCGGGGGGCACAGATACGCAGTATTTT.

The chain combines TRBV7-8 with TRBJ2-2; perhaps D is TRBD1 or TRBD2 (6 bases each). V lost 5 bases to trimming and J lost 1 base, with 14 bases between them. The CDR3 length is 16 residues. Germline loops: CDR1 SGHVS, CDR2 FQNEAQ. The CDR3 nucleotides read TGTGCCAGCAGCCCGCGAGGAGGGGGGAACACCGGGGAGCTGTTTTTT. Translation: CASSPRGGGNTGELFF.